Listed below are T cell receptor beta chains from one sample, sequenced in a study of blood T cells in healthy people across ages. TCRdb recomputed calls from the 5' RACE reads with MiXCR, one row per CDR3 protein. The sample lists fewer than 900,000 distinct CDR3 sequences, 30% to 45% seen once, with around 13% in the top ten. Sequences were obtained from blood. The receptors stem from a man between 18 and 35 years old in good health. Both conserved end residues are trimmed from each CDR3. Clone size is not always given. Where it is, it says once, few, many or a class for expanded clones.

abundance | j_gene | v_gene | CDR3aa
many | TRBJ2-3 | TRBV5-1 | ASSPGGASTDTQY
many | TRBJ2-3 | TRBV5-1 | ASSLGLADLTDTQY
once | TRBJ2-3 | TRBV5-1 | ASSFPTSGPSGDTKN
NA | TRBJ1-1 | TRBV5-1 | ASSLGDRESAEAF
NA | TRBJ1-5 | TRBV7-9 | ASSVGTAINQPQH
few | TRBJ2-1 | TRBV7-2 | ASTLDRESYNEQF
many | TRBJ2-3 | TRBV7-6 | ASSRPSDTQY
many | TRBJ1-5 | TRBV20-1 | SASDRDRGNQPQH
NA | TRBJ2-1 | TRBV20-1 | SAGLAGDYNEKF
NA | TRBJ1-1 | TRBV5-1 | ASSTGTVGERAF
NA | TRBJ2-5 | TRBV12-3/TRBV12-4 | ASSHGGGEQY
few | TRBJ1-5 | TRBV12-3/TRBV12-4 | ASSSTGDQPQH
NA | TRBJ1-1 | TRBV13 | ASSLGLQVTEAF
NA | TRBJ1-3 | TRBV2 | ASSEAVGSGNTIY
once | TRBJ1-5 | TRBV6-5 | ASSSGAVGSNQPQH
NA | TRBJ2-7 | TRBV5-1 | ASSSGGTWATNEQY
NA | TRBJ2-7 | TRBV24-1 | ATSGPGQPYEQY
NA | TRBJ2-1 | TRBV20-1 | SASPPAGGNEQF
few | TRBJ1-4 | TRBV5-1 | ASSTGTENEKLF
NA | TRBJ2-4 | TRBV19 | ASTNPGATKNIQY
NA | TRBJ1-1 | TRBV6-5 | TSRAVQGGTEAF
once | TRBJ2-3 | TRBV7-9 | ASSPTEDRTDTQY
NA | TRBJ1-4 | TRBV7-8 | ASSLAGQGDEKLF
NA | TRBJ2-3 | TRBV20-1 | SDSIAGTDTQY
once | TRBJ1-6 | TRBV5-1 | ASSLSLRDSPLH
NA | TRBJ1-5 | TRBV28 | ATLTGAFHQPQH
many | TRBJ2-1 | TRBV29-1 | SVEGRKDEQF
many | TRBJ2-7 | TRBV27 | ASSLDRGVREQY
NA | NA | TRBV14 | ASSHWLTGYEQY
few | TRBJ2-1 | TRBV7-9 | ASSLDGTSGEQF
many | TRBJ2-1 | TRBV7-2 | ASSLAETYYNEQF
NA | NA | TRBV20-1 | SAINRGADFYNEQY
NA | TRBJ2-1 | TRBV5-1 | ASSWVVVEEQF
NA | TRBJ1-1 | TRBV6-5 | ASSYPNIEGSVMDTEAF
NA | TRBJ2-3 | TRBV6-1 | ASSEAKGSTDTQY
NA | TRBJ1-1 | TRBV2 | ARKARVLNTEAF
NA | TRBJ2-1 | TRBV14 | ASSPTAIEQF
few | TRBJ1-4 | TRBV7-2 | ASRGDRETNEKLF
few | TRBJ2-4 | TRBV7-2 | ASGQGAQNIQY
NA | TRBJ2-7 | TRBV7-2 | ASSLRGGALYEQY
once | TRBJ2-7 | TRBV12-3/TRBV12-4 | ASELAGSYEQY
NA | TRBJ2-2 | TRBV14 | ASSQIGSDTGELF
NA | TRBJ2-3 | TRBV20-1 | SAPRAGETDTQY
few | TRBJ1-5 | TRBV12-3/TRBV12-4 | ASSSGPMSQPQH
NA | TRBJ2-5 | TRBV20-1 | SAPRPLAGHNEQY
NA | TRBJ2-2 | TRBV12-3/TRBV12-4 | ASRGTLNAGELF
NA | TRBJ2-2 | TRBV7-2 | ASSIAGPSAGELF